The T cell receptor (beta chain) described here comes from a study of CD8+ T cells in alopecia areata. Whole-study results and caveats: Greater clonality was observed in lesional scalp samples, especially alopecia totalis/universalis, versus normal scalp.

This clone was counted a few times. Its antigen is not known. cDNA reverse transcribed from extracted RNA served as the sequencing template. This table comes from immunoSEQ multiplex PCR, and its TCRdb copy is limited to in-frame clones, with some not included. The sample holds 120,000 or so clones; around 48% are singletons and the top ten take more than 9%. The sample was NKG2D-low CD8+ T cells sorted from blood. This TCR was sampled from a human donor with alopecia areata.

The CDR3 DNA reads as TGCAGCGTCCTGACAGAGAACACCGGGGAGCTGTTTTTT. It yields the protein CSVLTENTGELFF. V gene TRBV29-1 combines with J gene TRBJ2-2, with D possibly TRBD1 on 5 matching bases. The germline V gene encodes CDR1 SQVTM and CDR2 ANQGSEA. V was shortened by 6 bases and J by 1 base, with 9 bases between the two germline ends. The length of the CDR3 is 13 residues.